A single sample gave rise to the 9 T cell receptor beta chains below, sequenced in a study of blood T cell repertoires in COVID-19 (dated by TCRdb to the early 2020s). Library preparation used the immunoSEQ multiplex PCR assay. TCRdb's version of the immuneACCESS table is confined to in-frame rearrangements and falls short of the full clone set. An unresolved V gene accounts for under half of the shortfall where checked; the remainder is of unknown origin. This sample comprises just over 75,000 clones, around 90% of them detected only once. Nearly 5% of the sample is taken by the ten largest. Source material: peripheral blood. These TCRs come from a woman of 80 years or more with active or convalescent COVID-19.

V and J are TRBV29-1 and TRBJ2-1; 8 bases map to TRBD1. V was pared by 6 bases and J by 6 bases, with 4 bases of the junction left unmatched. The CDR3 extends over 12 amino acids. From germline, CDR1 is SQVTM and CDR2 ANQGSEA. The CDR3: CSVGGQANEQFF. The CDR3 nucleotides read TGCAGCGTGGGGGGACAGGCCAATGAGCAGTTCTTC.

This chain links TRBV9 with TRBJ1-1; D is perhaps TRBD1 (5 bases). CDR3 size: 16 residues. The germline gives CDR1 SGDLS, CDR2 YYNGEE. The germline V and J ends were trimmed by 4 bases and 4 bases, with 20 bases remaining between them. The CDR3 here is CASSLTAGREGTEAFF. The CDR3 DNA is TGTGCCAGCAGCTTAACCGCGGGCAGGGAGGGCACTGAAGCTTTCTTT.

The CDR3 DNA sequence: TGTGCCTGGAAGAGGGACAGGGGGAGCGAAAAACTGTTTTTT. This translates into CAWKRDRGSEKLFF. The genes are TRBV30 and TRBJ1-4; 11 nucleotides align to TRBD1. CDR1 and CDR2 from the germline V gene are GTSNPN and SVGIG (reference sequence). The CDR3 is 14 residues long. V shed 4 bases and J 8 bases; nucleotides not matched to a gene: 6.

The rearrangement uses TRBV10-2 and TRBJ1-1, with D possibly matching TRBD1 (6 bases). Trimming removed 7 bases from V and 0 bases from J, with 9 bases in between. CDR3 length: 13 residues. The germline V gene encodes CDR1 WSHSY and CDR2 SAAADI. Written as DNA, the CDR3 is TGCGCCAGCATTGGACAGATGAACACTGAAGCTTTCTTT. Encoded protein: CASIGQMNTEAFF.

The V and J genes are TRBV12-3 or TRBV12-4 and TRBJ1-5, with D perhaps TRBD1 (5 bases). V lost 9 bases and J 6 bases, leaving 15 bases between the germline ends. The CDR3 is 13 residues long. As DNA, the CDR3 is TGTGCCAGTGCCTGGGCGGGGGGTCAGCCCCAGCATTTT. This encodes CASAWAGGQPQHF.

For the CDR3, the DNA is TGTGCCAGCAGCTTAGTTCCAGGGGTAAACACCGGGGAGCTGTTTTTT. Its protein is CASSLVPGVNTGELFF. The chain links TRBV7-9 to TRBJ2-2, with D maybe TRBD1 (6 bases). There are 16 residues in the CDR3. V was cut by 1 base and J by 2 bases, with 11 bases left in between. CDR1 is SEHNR, CDR2 FQNEAQ, per germline (reference sequence).

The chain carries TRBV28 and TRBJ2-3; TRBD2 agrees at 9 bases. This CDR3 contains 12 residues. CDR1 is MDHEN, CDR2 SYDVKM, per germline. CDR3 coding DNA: TGTCGTAGACTAGCGGGCACAGATACGCAGTATTTT. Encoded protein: CRRLAGTDTQYF.

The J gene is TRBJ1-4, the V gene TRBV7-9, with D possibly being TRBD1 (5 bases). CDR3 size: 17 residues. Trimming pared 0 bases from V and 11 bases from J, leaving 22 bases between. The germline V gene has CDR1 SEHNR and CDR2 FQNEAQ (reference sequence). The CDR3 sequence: CASSLAGGASRVGKLFF. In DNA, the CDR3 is TGTGCCAGCAGCTTAGCAGGAGGGGCCTCGCGGGTTGGGAAACTGTTTTTT.

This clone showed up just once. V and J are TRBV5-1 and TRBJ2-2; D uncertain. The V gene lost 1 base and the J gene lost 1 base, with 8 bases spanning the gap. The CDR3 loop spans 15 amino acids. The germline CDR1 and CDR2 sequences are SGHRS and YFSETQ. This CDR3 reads CASSLMAVNTGELFF. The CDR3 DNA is TGCGCCAGCAGCTTGATGGCAGTGAACACCGGGGAGCTGTTTTTT.